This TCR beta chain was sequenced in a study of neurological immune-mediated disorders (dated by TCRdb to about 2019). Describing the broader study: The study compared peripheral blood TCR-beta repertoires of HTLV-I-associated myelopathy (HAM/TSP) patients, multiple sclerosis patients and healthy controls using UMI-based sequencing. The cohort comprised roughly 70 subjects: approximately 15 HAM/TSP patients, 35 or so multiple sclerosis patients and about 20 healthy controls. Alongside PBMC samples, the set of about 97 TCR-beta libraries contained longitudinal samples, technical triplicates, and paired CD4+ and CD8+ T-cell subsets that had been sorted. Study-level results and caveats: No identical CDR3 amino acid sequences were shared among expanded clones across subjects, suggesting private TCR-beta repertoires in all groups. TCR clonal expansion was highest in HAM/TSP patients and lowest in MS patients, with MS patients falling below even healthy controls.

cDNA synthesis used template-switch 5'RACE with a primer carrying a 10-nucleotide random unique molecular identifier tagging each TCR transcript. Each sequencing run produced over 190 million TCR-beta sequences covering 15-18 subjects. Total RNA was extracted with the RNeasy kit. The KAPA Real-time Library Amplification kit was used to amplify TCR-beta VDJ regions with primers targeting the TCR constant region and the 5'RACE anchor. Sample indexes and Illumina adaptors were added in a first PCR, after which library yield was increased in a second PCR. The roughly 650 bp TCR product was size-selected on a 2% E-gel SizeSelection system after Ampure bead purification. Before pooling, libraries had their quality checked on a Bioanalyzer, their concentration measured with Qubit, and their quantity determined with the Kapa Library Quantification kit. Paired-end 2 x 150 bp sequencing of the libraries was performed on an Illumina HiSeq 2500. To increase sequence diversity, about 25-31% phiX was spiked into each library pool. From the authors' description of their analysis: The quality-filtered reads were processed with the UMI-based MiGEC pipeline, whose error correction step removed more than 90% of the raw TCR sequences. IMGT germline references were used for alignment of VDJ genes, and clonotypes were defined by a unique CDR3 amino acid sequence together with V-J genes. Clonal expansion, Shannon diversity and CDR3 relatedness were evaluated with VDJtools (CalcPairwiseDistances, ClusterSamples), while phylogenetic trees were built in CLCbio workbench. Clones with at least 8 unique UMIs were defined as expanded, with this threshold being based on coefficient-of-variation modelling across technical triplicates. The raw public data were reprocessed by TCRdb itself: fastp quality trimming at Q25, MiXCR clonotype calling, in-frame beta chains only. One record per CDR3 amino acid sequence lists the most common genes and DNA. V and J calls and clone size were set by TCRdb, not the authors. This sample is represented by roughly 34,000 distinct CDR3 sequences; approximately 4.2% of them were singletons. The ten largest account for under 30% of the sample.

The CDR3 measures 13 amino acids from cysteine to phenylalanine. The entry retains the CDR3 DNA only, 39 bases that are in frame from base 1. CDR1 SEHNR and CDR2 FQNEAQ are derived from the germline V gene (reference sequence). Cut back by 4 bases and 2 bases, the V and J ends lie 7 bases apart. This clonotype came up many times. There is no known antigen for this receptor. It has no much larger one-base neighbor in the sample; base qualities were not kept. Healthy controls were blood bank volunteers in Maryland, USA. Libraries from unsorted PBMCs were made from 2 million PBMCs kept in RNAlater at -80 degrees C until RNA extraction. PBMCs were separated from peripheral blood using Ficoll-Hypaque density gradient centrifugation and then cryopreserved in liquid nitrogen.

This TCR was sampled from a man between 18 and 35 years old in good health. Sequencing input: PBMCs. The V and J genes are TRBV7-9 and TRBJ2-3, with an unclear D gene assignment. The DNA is TGTGCCAGCAGCTATATGGACACAGATACGCAGTATTTT. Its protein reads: CASSYMDTDTQYF. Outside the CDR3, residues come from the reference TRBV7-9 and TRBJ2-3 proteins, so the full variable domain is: DTGVSQNPRHKITKRGQNVTFRCDPISEHNRLYWYRQTLGQGPEFLTYFQNEAQLEKSRLLSDRFSAERPKGSFSTLEIQRTEQGDSAMYLCASSYMDTDTQYFGPGTRLTVL.